A single sample is the source of the 25 T cell receptor beta chains below, sequenced in a study of T cells in women clearing cervical HPV infection. Clones were read by immunoSEQ multiplex PCR, and TCRdb kept only the in-frame ones, dropping some. This table holds 30,000 to 45,000 clones. Source material: blood buffy coat. The receptors here all came from a woman aged 18-70 years with a cervical HPV16 infection that either progressed to CIN3+ or cleared (not recorded which).

The chain's CDR3 is CASSSRPAYEQYF. CDR3 DNA, as far as it was read: TGTGCCAGTAGTAGCAGGCCAGCCTACGAG. This chain joins TRBV19 and TRBJ2-7; no clear D. The missing CDR3 end, 3 residues past where the read stops, is filled in from the germline J gene. The CDR3 is 13 residues long. V was clipped by 4 bases and J by 2 bases, with 9 bases between them. CDR1 and CDR2 (germline): LNHDA, SQIVND (reference sequence).

Note on this clone: The DNA ends 3 residues before the CDR3 does, and the rest of the CDR3 is filled in from the germline J gene. This chain uses TRBV7-8 with TRBJ2-7; 7 bases are a match to TRBD2. The CDR3 spans 14 residues. V lost 5 bases to trimming and J lost 4 bases; unmatched junction nucleotides: 8. CDR1 SGHVS and CDR2 FQNEAQ come from the germline V gene. The CDR3 protein is CASSPRVSGYEQYF. The part of the CDR3 DNA that was read is TGTGCCAGCAGCCCTCGAGTTAGCGGGTACGAG. Combining the CDR3 with reference TRBV7-8 and TRBJ2-7 gives the whole variable domain GAGVSQSPRYKVAKRGQDVALRCDPISGHVSLFWYQQALGQGPEFLTYFQNEAQLDKSGLPSDRFFAERPEGSVSTLKIQRTQQEDSAVYLCASSPRVSGYEQYFGPGTRLTVT.

Concerning this clone itself: The DNA ends 3 residues before the CDR3 does, and the rest of the CDR3 is filled in from the germline J gene. This chain uses TRBV2 with TRBJ1-2, with 7 bases lining up with TRBD1. J gave up 2 bases and V 7 bases, and 4 bases lay outside the gene matches. The length of the CDR3 is 13 residues. From germline, CDR1 is SNHLY and CDR2 FYNNEI. The sequenced CDR3 bases are TGTGCCAGCAACCAGGGACAGAACTATGGC. Translation: CASNQGQNYG. The full CDR3 protein reads CASNQGQNYGYTF.

As for this clone: The DNA ends 3 residues before the CDR3 does, and the rest of the CDR3 is filled in from the germline J gene. V gene TRBV19 combines with J gene TRBJ2-4; D is possibly TRBD1 (5 bases). Germline CDR1 is LNHDA and CDR2 is SQIVND (reference sequence). The CDR3 runs to 13 residues. This chain's CDR3 is CASSSDRYYGQYF. The sequenced CDR3 bases are TGTGCCAGTAGTTCCGACAGATACTATGGT.

Notes on this clone: The read gets to within 3 residues of the CDR3 end, and the germline J gene fills in the rest. The chain is built from TRBV18 and TRBJ2-4; tentatively, D is TRBD1 (6 bases). CDR3 length equals 17 residues. CDR1 is KGHSH, CDR2 LQKENI, per germline. Partial CDR3 DNA: TGTGCCAGCTCACCACCGGGGAATGCCGGGACACAGTATGGT. It yields the protein CASSPPGNAGTQYG. In full, the CDR3 reads CASSPPGNAGTQYGQYF.

With regard to this clone: Coverage ceases 3 residues before the CDR3 finishes, and the germline J gene fills in the end. The genes are TRBV6-2 or TRBV6-3 and TRBJ1-6, with TRBD1 matching over 8 bases. This CDR3 has 14 amino acids. CDR1 is MNHEY, CDR2 SVGEGT, per germline. Trimming cost V 5 bases and J 7 bases; bases outside gene matches: 4. Partial CDR3 DNA: TGTGCCAGCAGTCCAGGGGGCCCGAATTCACCC. Translating gives CASSPGGPNSP. The whole CDR3 protein is CASSPGGPNSPLHF.

Concerning this clone: The read ends 3 residues before the CDR3 terminus; that terminus is restored from the germline J gene. V gene TRBV5-4 combines with J gene TRBJ2-3, with D possibly TRBD1 on 5 matching bases. Deletions cut 4 bases from V and 2 bases from J, with 11 bases between. In germline, CDR1 is SGHNT, CDR2 YYREEE (reference sequence). The CDR3 sequence is 14 residues long. The CDR3: CASSPSTDTDTQYF. The CDR3 DNA, read in part, is TGTGCCAGCAGCCCTTCGACAGACACAGATACG.

Remarks on this clone: The DNA ends 3 residues before the CDR3 does, and the rest of the CDR3 is filled in from the germline J gene. The chain uses TRBV9 and TRBJ1-5; tentative D call: TRBD1 (6 bases). The CDR3 extends over 15 amino acids. Germline CDR1 and CDR2: SGDLS and YYNGEE. Trimming took 3 bases from V and 3 from J, leaving 13 bases between them. The CDR3 loop reads CASSAWGQPNQPQHF. CDR3 DNA (partial): TGTGCCAGCAGCGCTTGGGGGCAGCCCAATCAGCCC.

A word on this clone: Read coverage stops 3 residues before the CDR3 terminus; the germline J gene supplies the remainder. The chain links TRBV20-1 to TRBJ2-3, with D possibly being TRBD1 (6 bases). The V end lost 1 base, the J end lost 3 bases, and 14 bases lay between the germline ends. Germline CDR1 reads DFQATT; CDR2 reads SNEGSKA (reference sequence). CDR3 length: 15 amino acids. The CDR3: CSARGGQGRTDTQYF. The sequenced CDR3 bases are TGCAGTGCTAGAGGGGGGCAGGGTAGAACAGATACG.

Concerning this clone: The CDR3 extends 3 residues past the end of the read, so its final part is completed from the germline J gene. The chain carries TRBV2 and TRBJ2-1; D unclear. Germline V gene data show CDR1 as SNHLY and CDR2 as FYNNEI. The CDR3 is 13 amino acids. V shed 4 bases and J shed 6 bases, with 10 bases lying between them. CDR3: CASSVGNSNEQFF. The covered CDR3 bases are TGTGCCAGCAGTGTCGGTAACTCCAATGAG.

For this clone: With the read ending 3 residues before the CDR3 end, the germline J gene is used to fill in that end. The chain couples TRBV6-1 to TRBJ2-2; 11 nucleotides agree with TRBD1. Germline lookup yields CDR1 MNHNS and CDR2 SASEGT. The length of the CDR3 is 15 residues. Here the CDR3 reads CASSAGQGANEKLFF. CDR3 DNA (partial): TGTGCCAGCAGTGCAGGACAGGGGGCGAATGAAAAG.

Notes on this clone: The read comes to an end 3 residues before the CDR3 does, leaving the germline J gene to fill in the end. This chain connects TRBV6-4 to TRBJ2-4; 11 positions agree with TRBD2. Germline loops: CDR1 MRHNA, CDR2 SNTAGT. V was clipped by 2 bases and J by 3 bases; unmatched bases: 9. This CDR3 comprises 18 residues. Here the CDR3 reads CASSDRDSGGAGKNIQYF. CDR3 bases read: TGTGCCAGCAGTGACCGAGATAGCGGGGGGGCCGGCAAAAACATT.

A word on this clone: The sequence runs out 3 residues before the end of the CDR3; the remainder is reconstructed from the germline J gene. This rearrangement joins TRBV30 to TRBJ2-2, with D maybe TRBD1 (5 bases). This CDR3 has 16 residues. CDR1 and CDR2 from the germline V gene are GTSNPN and SVGIG (reference sequence). CDR3 protein: CAWIPQSPAGANVLFF. The CDR3 bases that were read are TGTGCCTGGATACCTCAGAGCCCAGCTGGGGCCAACGTG.

Concerning this clone: The CDR3 is cut off 3 residues early in the read; its end comes from the germline J gene. The chain is built from TRBV5-1 and TRBJ1-2, with D perhaps TRBD1 (6 bases). The CDR3 length is 14 residues. Germline CDR1 reads SGHRS; CDR2 reads YFSETQ. V lost 0 bases and J lost 4, with 10 bases in between. The covered CDR3 bases are TGCGCCAGCAGCTTGGGACAGGATACCTATGGC. Protein sequence: CASSLGQDTYG. The entire CDR3 reads CASSLGQDTYGYTF.

Note on this clone: The read is 3 residues too short to cover the CDR3 end, so that end is filled in from the germline J gene. The J gene is TRBJ1-1, the V gene TRBV2; D not resolved. The germline V gene has CDR1 SNHLY and CDR2 FYNNEI. Deletions cut 8 bases from V and 4 bases from J, with 14 bases between. CDR3 length equals 13 residues. The CDR3 here is CASGIGDVTEAFF. The CDR3 DNA, read in part, is TGTGCCAGCGGTATCGGGGATGTCACTGAA.

Worth noting for this clone: The observed sequence ends 3 residues before the CDR3 terminus, with the missing tail filled in from the germline J gene. This rearrangement joins TRBV6-2 or TRBV6-3 to TRBJ2-3; D gene ambiguous. This CDR3 is built from 13 residues. Germline CDR1 is MNHEY and CDR2 is SVGEGT. Partial CDR3 DNA: TGTGCCAGCAGTTACAATAGCAATCAGCCG. Translating gives CASSYNSNQP. The complete CDR3 sequence is CASSYNSNQPQYF.

About this clone: The DNA ends 3 residues before the CDR3 does, and the rest of the CDR3 is filled in from the germline J gene. The V gene is TRBV7-9, the J gene TRBJ2-7; possible D gene TRBD2, 5 bases. Germline V gene sequence: CDR1 SEHNR, CDR2 FQNEAQ (reference sequence). The CDR3 runs 14 residues. Trimming took 8 bases from V and 2 from J, leaving 16 bases between them. CDR3 DNA (partial): TGTGCCAGCGGACCCTCGGGTAGCGCCTACGAG. Amino acid sequence: CASGPSGSAYE. The CDR3 reads in full as CASGPSGSAYEQYF.

Turning to this clone: With the read ending 3 residues before the CDR3 end, the germline J gene is used to fill in that end. This chain uses TRBV3-1 (or the pseudogene TRBV3-2) with TRBJ2-7; D perhaps matches TRBD2 (6 bases). The V and J ends lost 4 bases and 4 bases respectively, with 26 bases between them. Germline CDR1 is LGHDT and CDR2 is YNNKEL (reference sequence). The CDR3 spans 18 residues. Here the CDR3 reads CASSPSPRTGDLRYEQYF. CDR3 DNA (partial): TGTGCCAGCAGCCCTTCCCCTCGGACGGGGGACTTGAGGTACGAG.

Details on this clone: Read data end 3 residues before the CDR3 end; the end is taken from the germline J gene. The V call is TRBV7-2, the J call TRBJ1-2; possible D gene TRBD1, 5 bases. V lost 5 bases to trimming and J lost 4 bases, with 14 bases between them. Germline V CDR1 and CDR2: SGHTA, FQGNSA. There are 14 residues in the CDR3. CDR3 sequence: CASSAVGGTYGYTF. CDR3 DNA, as far as it was read: TGTGCCAGCAGCGCCGTGGGGGGTACCTATGGC.

In the case of this clone: The CDR3 end is not reached by the read, which stops 3 residues before it; the germline J gene fills it in. The chain recombines TRBV5-6 with TRBJ2-3; D uncertain. Germline V gene data show CDR1 as SGHDT and CDR2 as YYEEEE. The CDR3 runs 15 residues. CDR3 bases read: TGTGCCAGCAGCTTGGTACAGACAATACAAGAGACG. It specifies CASSLVQTIQET. The full CDR3 reads CASSLVQTIQETQYF. The whole variable domain, filled in from reference TRBV5-6 and TRBJ2-3, reads DAGVTQSPTHLIKTRGQQVTLRCSPKSGHDTVSWYQQALGQGPQFIFQYYEEEERQRGNFPDRFSGHQFPNYSSELNVNALLLGDSALYLCASSLVQTIQETQYFGPGTRLTVL.

Worth noting for this clone: The CDR3 end lies 3 residues beyond the end of the read and is filled in from the germline J gene. The gene calls are TRBV18 and TRBJ2-1, with 11 bases fitting TRBD2. Germline V gene sequence: CDR1 KGHSH, CDR2 LQKENI. The ends lost 6 bases at V and 6 bases at J; junction bases unmatched: 7. The CDR3 contains 15 residues. The CDR3 bases that were read are TGTGCCAGCTCGCTTCTAGCGGGGGGCCGCAATGAG. Its translation is CASSLLAGGRNE. The whole CDR3 protein is CASSLLAGGRNEQFF.

In regard to this clone: The CDR3 end falls 3 residues outside the read, so it is completed with the germline J gene. The rearrangement joins TRBV6-1 to TRBJ1-1; TRBD1 is a possible D gene (6 bases). Germline V gene lookup returns CDR1 MNHNS and CDR2 SASEGT. The CDR3 length is 13 residues. Partial CDR3 DNA: TGTGCCAGCAGTGAAGGAGGGACACTGGAA. Translated: CASSEGGTLE. The CDR3 as a whole reads CASSEGGTLEAFF.

A remark on this clone: The read is 3 residues too short to cover the CDR3 end, so that end is filled in from the germline J gene. The chain is built from TRBV18 and TRBJ2-3; TRBD2 aligns across 11 bases. Germline V lookup: CDR1 KGHSH, CDR2 LQKENI. The CDR3 runs to 15 residues. Germline trimming cut 3 bases from V and 5 bases from J; bases unmatched to any gene: 4. The part of the CDR3 DNA that was read is TGTGCCAGCTCACCTACTAGCGGGGGAGGAGATACG. Encoded protein: CASSPTSGGGDT. The entire CDR3 sequence reads CASSPTSGGGDTQYF. Filled out from reference TRBV18 and TRBJ2-3, the complete variable domain reads NAGVMQNPRHLVRRRGQEARLRCSPMKGHSHVYWYRQLPEEGLKFMVYLQKENIIDESGMPKERFSAEFPKEGPSILRIQQVVRGDSAAYFCASSPTSGGGDTQYFGPGTRLTVL.

A word on this clone: The read comes to an end 3 residues before the CDR3 does, leaving the germline J gene to fill in the end. The chain has TRBV13 and TRBJ2-2, with TRBD2 identical over 15 bases. The germline V gene encodes CDR1 PRHDT and CDR2 FYEKMQ (reference sequence). This CDR3 region has 21 residues. V was clipped by 5 bases and J by 1 base; unmatched bases: 14. Partial CDR3 DNA: TGTGCCAGCAGCAAATACGGACTAGCGGGGGGGTGGTGGAAGAACACCGGGGAG. Residues: CASSKYGLAGGWWKNTGE. The CDR3 as a whole reads CASSKYGLAGGWWKNTGELFF.

Comments on this clone: The read falls 3 residues short of the CDR3 end, and the missing part is taken from the germline J gene. The chain carries TRBV20-1 and TRBJ2-7; unclear D gene. The CDR3 runs to 13 residues. Germline-derived CDR1 and CDR2 are DFQATT and SNEGSKA (reference sequence). The V and J ends lost 5 bases and 3 bases respectively, with 14 bases between them. The CDR3: CSAVYSPFYEQYF. CDR3 DNA (partial): TGCAGTGCTGTATACTCACCCTTCTACGAG.